This T cell receptor beta chain was sequenced in a study of shared clonotypes between healthy human individuals. This clone was seen a handful of times. Antigen unknown. The sample contains more than one DNA sequence encoding this CDR3. Sequencing used immunoSEQ multiplex PCR; TCRdb keeps in-frame clones, though not all of them. Counted here are a few million clones, 85% to 95% occurring once; the ten biggest clones make up 0.37%. Study observations and caveats: Inspection by rarefaction showed sorted-subset sequencing to be incomplete despite large depth. Collection of samples was limited to blood; tissue repertoires likely differ.

Germline assignment: CDR1 SGHTA and CDR2 FQGTGA. The V end was cut by 0 bases, the J end by 5 bases, with 5 bases between. The CDR3 sequence is 13 residues long. The clonotype comes from a man between 18 and 35 years old in good health. Some clones in this sample may be carry-over from other donors' samples. The sample comprised naive CD4+ T cells from PBMCs. As for subset: CD45RA+ positively selected. This chain connects TRBV7-3 to TRBJ2-1; a weak D match, TRBD1 (5 bases). The CDR3: CASSLTRDNEQFF. The CDR3, as DNA: TGTGCCAGCAGCTTAACCAGGGACAATGAGCAGTTCTTC.